This entry lists 26 T cell receptor beta chains sequenced from one sample in a study of T cell responses to AZD1222 COVID-19 vaccine (TCRdb year 2021). The time point label, read with the paper, signifies: about 28 days (+/-7) after the second vaccine dose. Library prep was done by the immunoSEQ multiplex PCR assay. This is the immuneACCESS table as TCRdb keeps it, with only in-frame sequences that have V and J called. A part of the clones is gone; compared with another copy, unresolved V genes explain less than half, and the rest is unexplained. The sample yields hundreds of thousands of clones; 90% to 95% were counted once. Roughly 0.5% of the sample comes from the top ten. Here the sequenced sample was peripheral blood, taken 28 days after the second AZD1222 dose. The receptors here all came from an adult who received the AZD1222 COVID-19 vaccine.

The chain joins TRBV2 to TRBJ2-5, with D perhaps matching TRBD1 or TRBD2 (5 bases each). The CDR3 length is 13 residues. V lost 11 bases and J 5 bases, leaving 18 bases between the germline ends. Germline CDR1 is SNHLY and CDR2 is FYNNEI. The CDR3 spells CAGAEETGETQYF. CDR3 bases: TGTGCCGGGGCCGAGGAGACGGGGGAGACCCAGTACTTC.

V usage is TRBV2 and J usage is TRBJ1-2, with 7 bases that match TRBD1. The trim removed 3 bases at V and 3 bases at J, leaving 7 bases unmatched. The V gene's germline CDR1 is SNHLY and CDR2 FYNNEI. The CDR3 has 15 amino acids. The CDR3 nucleotides are TGTGCCAGCAGTGAGACAGGGACCGGATACTATGGCTACACCTTC. Translation gives CASSETGTGYYGYTF.

V gene TRBV24-1 combines with J gene TRBJ2-5, with 8 bases aligning to TRBD1. Germline assignment: CDR1 KGHDR and CDR2 SFDVKD. This CDR3 comprises 16 residues. J gave up 2 bases and V 5 bases, and 9 bases lay outside the gene matches. DNA for the CDR3: TGTGCCACCAGTGGAGGCACAGGGGGAGAACAAGAGACCCAGTACTTC. Its protein product is CATSGGTGGEQETQYF.

The chain combines TRBV6-5 with TRBJ1-6; D is perhaps TRBD1 (5 bases). This CDR3 contains 13 residues. In germline, CDR1 is MNHEY, CDR2 SVGAGI. With 7 bases removed from V and 7 bases from J, the gap between germline ends came to 11 bases. The CDR3 is CASTDRGNSPLHF. The CDR3, as DNA: TGTGCCAGCACGGACCGGGGGAATTCACCCCTCCACTTT.

This clone turned up a few times. The chain has TRBV12-5 and TRBJ1-1, with TRBD1 as a possible D gene (6 bases). The length of the CDR3 is 17 residues. The V gene lost 3 bases and the J gene lost 0 bases, with 17 bases spanning the gap. Germline CDR1 reads LGHNT; CDR2 reads FRNRAP. CDR3 nucleotides: TGTGCTAGTGGTTTTTTCGAAACGGGGGCTGTGAACACTGAAGCTTTCTTT. As protein: CASGFFETGAVNTEAFF.

This chain links TRBV5-1 with TRBJ2-5; TRBD2 aligns across 13 bases. The V gene end was trimmed by 7 bases and the J gene end by 3 bases; junction bases not matched to a gene: 3. CDR1 is SGHRS and CDR2 is YFSETQ in the germline V gene. This CDR3 region has 14 residues. CDR3 amino acids: CASSGLAGKETQYF. The CDR3 DNA follows: TGCGCCAGCTCGGGACTAGCGGGGAAAGAGACCCAGTACTTC.

V and J are TRBV6-4 and TRBJ2-5; 9 nucleotides line up with TRBD1. The CDR3 contains 13 residues. The trim removed 8 bases at V and 5 bases at J, leaving 6 bases unmatched. Germline CDR1 reads MRHNA; CDR2 reads SNTAGT. CDR3 residues: CASRDRVIETQYF. The CDR3 nucleotides are TGTGCCAGCCGGGACAGGGTGATCGAGACCCAGTACTTC.

The chain links TRBV20-1 to TRBJ2-5; no clear D. The germline CDR1 and CDR2 sequences are DFQATT and SNEGSKA (reference sequence). Trimming left V 3 bases short and J 2 bases short, with 7 bases between. The CDR3 is 12 residues long. The CDR3, as DNA: TGCAGTGCTAGTCACTGGCAAGAGACCCAGTACTTC. Its translation: CSASHWQETQYF.

V usage is TRBV10-3 and J usage is TRBJ1-1; 9 bases are a match to TRBD1. In germline, CDR1 is ENHRY, CDR2 SYGVKD. The CDR3 runs 14 residues. V dropped 8 bases and J dropped 6; count of bases not matched to a gene: 10. CDR3 amino acids: CAIGGRDRAAEAFF. As DNA, the CDR3 is TGTGCCATCGGCGGCCGGGACAGGGCGGCTGAAGCTTTCTTT.

V gene TRBV29-1 combines with J gene TRBJ1-2; no firm D call. Trimming took off 0 bases at V and 4 bases at J, with 6 bases between the two ends. The germline CDR1 and CDR2 sequences are SQVTM and ANQGSEA. The CDR3 is 12 residues long. CDR3: CSVEDQAYGYTF. CDR3 coding DNA: TGCAGCGTTGAAGATCAAGCCTATGGCTACACCTTC.

The CDR3 bases are TGTGCCAGCAGCCAAGCCAGGGGGCTCTCTGGAAACACCATATATTTT. Residues: CASSQARGLSGNTIYF. The J gene is TRBJ1-3, the V gene TRBV3-1 (or the pseudogene TRBV3-2); the match to TRBD1 covers 8 bases. The CDR3 consists of 16 residues. CDR1 LGHDT and CDR2 YNNKEL come from the germline V gene (reference sequence). The V and J ends lost 1 base and 0 bases, in that order; junction bases with no gene match: 2.

The V gene is TRBV28, the J gene TRBJ1-6; D might be TRBD1 (5 bases). The CDR3 loop spans 15 amino acids. Trimming stripped 3 bases from V and 7 bases from J, with 13 bases between. From germline, CDR1 is MDHEN and CDR2 SYDVKM. The CDR3 reads CASSLRGAVNSPLHF. For the CDR3, the DNA is TGTGCCAGCAGTTTGAGGGGCGCGGTCAATTCACCCCTCCACTTT.

The chain is built from TRBV6-2 or TRBV6-3 and TRBJ2-7; D might be TRBD1 (5 bases). The germline V gene encodes CDR1 MNHEY and CDR2 SVGEGT. V lost 2 bases to trimming and J lost 3 bases, with 8 bases between them. The CDR3 is 13 amino acids. The CDR3 DNA sequence: TGTGCCAGCAGTTACGGGGCCTTCTACGAGCAGTACTTC. Residues: CASSYGAFYEQYF.

The chain joins TRBV12-3 or TRBV12-4 to TRBJ2-4; D ambiguous. The CDR3 spans 13 residues. The ends were cut back, 5 bases at V and 0 bases at J, with 5 bases in the middle. The CDR3 DNA is TGTGCCAGCAGTATACTAGCCAAAAACATTCAGTACTTC. This sequence encodes CASSILAKNIQYF.

The chain carries TRBV10-3 and TRBJ2-7, with TRBD2 matching over 7 bases. Germline V gene data show CDR1 as ENHRY and CDR2 as SYGVKD. The CDR3 is 14 amino acids. Germline trimming cut 6 bases from V and 4 bases from J; bases unmatched to any gene: 9. The CDR3: CAIREGRGKYEQYF. CDR3 DNA sequence: TGTGCCATCAGAGAGGGGAGGGGCAAATACGAGCAGTACTTC.

The gene calls are TRBV6-5 and TRBJ2-7; D is tentatively TRBD1 or TRBD2 (6 bases each). Germline V CDR1 and CDR2: MNHEY, SVGAGI. This CDR3 is 13 amino acids long. Between the trimmed V and J ends, which lost 10 bases and 7 bases, there was a span of 20 bases. The DNA for the CDR3 is TGTGCCACCTGGGGGGCCGGTTCTATGGAGCAGTACTTC. Protein: CATWGAGSMEQYF.

This clone was seen just once. CDR3 bases: TGTGCCTGGAGCTTACTAGCGGGAACAAATGAGCAGTTCTTC. It is translated as CAWSLLAGTNEQFF. The genes are TRBV30 and TRBJ2-1, with TRBD2 identical over 10 bases. Germline V lookup: CDR1 GTSNPN, CDR2 SVGIG (reference sequence). The CDR3 totals 14 residues. V was clipped by 3 bases and J by 7 bases; unmatched bases: 6.

The gene calls are TRBV19 and TRBJ1-6, with 10 bases identical to TRBD1. Trimming cost V 3 bases and J 6 bases; bases outside gene matches: 2. Per germline, CDR1 LNHDA and CDR2 SQIVND (reference sequence). This CDR3 has 15 amino acids. The CDR3 region has the DNA TGTGCCAGTAGTATTGGGACAGGGGTTAATTCACCCCTCCACTTT. Translated, it gives CASSIGTGVNSPLHF.

The chain recombines TRBV5-4 with TRBJ2-1; D remains ambiguous. Trimming pared 0 bases from V and 5 bases from J, leaving 15 bases between. The germline V gene encodes CDR1 SGHNT and CDR2 YYREEE (reference sequence). The CDR3 totals 16 residues. The chain's CDR3 is CASSLAGRYINNEQFF. CDR3 DNA sequence: TGTGCCAGCAGCTTGGCCGGCCGCTACATAAACAATGAGCAGTTCTTC.

V is TRBV19 and J is TRBJ2-3, with 10 bases identical to TRBD2. Germline assignment: CDR1 LNHDA and CDR2 SQIVND (reference sequence). The CDR3 sequence is 15 residues long. V shed 6 bases, J shed 3 bases, and the junction held 6 bases outside the gene matches. CDR3 DNA: TGTGCCAGTAGCCTCTTAGCGGGAGGAACAGATACGCAGTATTTT. It encodes CASSLLAGGTDTQYF.

The chain joins TRBV6-2 or TRBV6-3 to TRBJ2-7, with a tentative D call TRBD1 (5 bases). Trimming took 5 bases from V and 4 from J, leaving 12 bases between them. Germline lookup yields CDR1 MNHEY and CDR2 SVGEGT. This CDR3 has 13 amino acids. The CDR3 spells CASSRQRAYEQYF. As DNA, the CDR3 is TGTGCCAGCAGTCGACAGCGTGCTTACGAGCAGTACTTC.

The chain links TRBV15 to TRBJ1-4; D unclear. CDR1 LNHNV and CDR2 YYDKDF come from the germline V gene (reference sequence). The CDR3 extends over 12 amino acids. With 1 base removed from V and 11 bases from J, the gap between germline ends came to 8 bases. In DNA form, the CDR3 reads TGTGCCACCAGCAGAGTAGCTGGTAAACTGTTTTTT. This gives the protein CATSRVAGKLFF.

This sequence joins TRBV2 and TRBJ1-5; D uncertain. The CDR3 runs 12 residues. Germline V gene data show CDR1 as SNHLY and CDR2 as FYNNEI. V was trimmed by 3 bases and J by 7 bases, leaving 7 bases between them. In DNA form, the CDR3 reads TGTGCCAGCAGTGATATGGCACAGCCCCAGCATTTT. It specifies CASSDMAQPQHF.

This chain uses TRBV4-1 with TRBJ2-7; D not resolved. CDR1 and CDR2 (germline): MGHRA, YSYEKL. Trimming removed 0 bases from V and 7 bases from J, with 22 bases in between. CDR3 length equals 17 residues. The CDR3 DNA reads as TGCGCCAGCAGCCAAGATCTTACCGCCACCAATTTTCAGGAGCAGTACTTC. It encodes CASSQDLTATNFQEQYF.

This chain joins TRBV5-6 and TRBJ2-5; TRBD2 agrees at 12 bases. The CDR3 extends over 19 amino acids. Germline loops: CDR1 SGHDT, CDR2 YYEEEE. V lost 4 bases and J lost 1; bases outside the gene matches: 14. The CDR3: CASSQGLAGLSFGQETQYF. CDR3 coding DNA: TGTGCCAGCAGCCAGGGACTAGCGGGCCTCTCTTTTGGCCAAGAGACCCAGTACTTC.

The V call is TRBV3-1 (or the pseudogene TRBV3-2), the J call TRBJ2-7; TRBD2 might be the D (6 bases). CDR1 and CDR2 from the germline V gene are LGHDT and YNNKEL (reference sequence). The CDR3 runs 13 residues. V was trimmed by 4 bases and J by 7 bases, leaving 14 bases between them. The CDR3 sequence: CASSLRDSREQYF. CDR3 DNA sequence: TGTGCCAGCAGCCTCCGGGACTCGAGAGAGCAGTACTTC.